This TCR beta chain was documented in a study of blood T cell repertoires in COVID-19. In the study overall: Sources were T cells, B-cell-depleted T cells, or PBMCs; the material itself was cDNA or gDNA.

Per the original methods: Amplification from reference gene primers served as the basis for estimated nucleated cell counts. Libraries were prepared by immunoSEQ multiplex PCR; TCRdb keeps only in-frame clonotypes and omits some of them. Clone size and the V and J calls come from that table; the DNA yielded D and trimming. The profile shows 200,000 to 300,000 clones, approximately 86% of them singletons. The clonotype comes from a man aged 25-40 years with active or convalescent COVID-19. Sequencing was performed on peripheral blood.

The chain's CDR3 is CASSLGRQGSTLGAEAFF. CDR3 DNA sequence: TGTGCCAGCAGCTTAGGTCGACAGGGAAGTACCCTTGGCGCTGAAGCTTTCTTT. This chain uses TRBV13 with TRBJ1-1; the match to TRBD1 covers 7 bases. CDR3 length equals 18 residues. Germline trimming cut 0 bases from V and 6 bases from J; bases unmatched to any gene: 16. Germline CDR1 reads PRHDT; CDR2 reads FYEKMQ (reference sequence).